The clone carrying this T cell receptor (beta chain) was detected only a few times. Antigen unknown. The CDR3 covers 14 residues. J was trimmed by 5 bases and V by 2 bases; bases with no gene match: 1. CDR1 is WNHNN and CDR2 is SYGVQD in the germline V gene (reference sequence). Researchers took blood at baseline, on cycle 4 day 1, and on cycle 7 day 1. This record comes from a study of OX40 agonist ivuxolimab in advanced cancers. About the research overall: Patients were treated with intravenous ivuxolimab, dosed at 0.01 to 10 mg/kg and infused every 2 weeks. Earlier anti-PD-1, anti-PD-L1 or anti-CTLA-4 therapy was permitted; about 39% had received some. General study points: With doses of 0.1 to 3.0 mg/kg, CD4+ and CD8+ blood T cells had undergone clonal expansion by week 6.

Here immunoSEQ multiplex PCR was the method, and the copy in TCRdb shows in-frame clones only, minus some. The sample contains roughly 57,000 clones, around 90% of which appear only once. This clonotype was sampled from an adult with an advanced solid tumor such as melanoma, head and neck, liver or kidney cancer. The input for sequencing was CD4+ or CD8+ T cells sorted from blood, taken in a trial of the OX40 agonist ivuxolimab. The genes are TRBV10-1 and TRBJ2-5, with 11 bases lining up with TRBD1. CDR3 amino acids: CASSEGTGGETQYF. As DNA, the CDR3 is TGCGCCAGCAGTGAGGGGACAGGGGGGGAGACCCAGTACTTC.